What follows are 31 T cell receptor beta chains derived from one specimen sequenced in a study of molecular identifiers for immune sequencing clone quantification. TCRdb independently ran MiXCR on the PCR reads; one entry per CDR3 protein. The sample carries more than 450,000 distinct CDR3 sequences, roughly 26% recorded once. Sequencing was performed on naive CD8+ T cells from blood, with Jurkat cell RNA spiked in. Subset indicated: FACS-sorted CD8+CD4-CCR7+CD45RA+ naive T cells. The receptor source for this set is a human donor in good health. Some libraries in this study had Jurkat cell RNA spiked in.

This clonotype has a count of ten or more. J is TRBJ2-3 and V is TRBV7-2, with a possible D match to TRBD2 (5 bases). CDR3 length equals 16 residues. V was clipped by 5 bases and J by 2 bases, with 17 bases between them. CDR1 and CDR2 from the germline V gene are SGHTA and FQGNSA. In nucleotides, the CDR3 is TGTGCCAGCAGCCCCCTGTGGGGAGAGGACACAGATACGCAGTATTTT. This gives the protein CASSPLWGEDTDTQYF.

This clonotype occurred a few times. The CDR3 nucleotides read TGCGCCAGCAGCCAAGTCCCTCTAGCGGGGATAGACACAGATACGCAGTATTTT. Protein: CASSQVPLAGIDTDTQYF. V gene TRBV4-1 combines with J gene TRBJ2-3; 9 nucleotides align to TRBD2. The trim removed 1 base at V and 2 bases at J, leaving 10 bases unmatched. Germline V lookup: CDR1 MGHRA, CDR2 YSYEKL. The length of the CDR3 is 18 residues.

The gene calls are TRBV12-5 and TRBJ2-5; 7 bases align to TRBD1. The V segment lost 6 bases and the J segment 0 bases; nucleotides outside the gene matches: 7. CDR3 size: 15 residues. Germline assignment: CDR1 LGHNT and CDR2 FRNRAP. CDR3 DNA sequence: TGTGCTAGTGGAGGGGCAGGGGGAAACCAAGAGACCCAGTACTTC. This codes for CASGGAGGNQETQYF.

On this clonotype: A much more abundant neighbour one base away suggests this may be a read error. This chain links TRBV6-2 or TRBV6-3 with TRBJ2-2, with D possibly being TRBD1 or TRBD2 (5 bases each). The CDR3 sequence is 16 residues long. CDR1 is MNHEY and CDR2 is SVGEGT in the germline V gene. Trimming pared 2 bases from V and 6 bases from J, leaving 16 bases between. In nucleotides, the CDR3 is TGTGCCAGCAGTTACCCCCAACCCAGGGACCCCGGGGAGCTGTTTTTT. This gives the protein CASSYPQPRDPGELFF.

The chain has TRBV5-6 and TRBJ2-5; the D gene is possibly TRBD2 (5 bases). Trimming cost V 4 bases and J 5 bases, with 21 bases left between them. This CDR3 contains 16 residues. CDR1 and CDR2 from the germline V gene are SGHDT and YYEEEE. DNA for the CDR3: TGTGCCAGCAGCCCGCAAGCGGTCAGCTATATGGAGACCCAGTACTTC. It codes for CASSPQAVSYMETQYF.

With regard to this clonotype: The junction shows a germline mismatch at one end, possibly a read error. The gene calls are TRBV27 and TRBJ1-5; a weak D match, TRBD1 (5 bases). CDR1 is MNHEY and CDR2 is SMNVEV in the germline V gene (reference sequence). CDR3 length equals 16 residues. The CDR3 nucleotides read TGTGCCAGCAGTTTATGGGGAGGGGATAGCAATCAGCCCCGGCATTTT. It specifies CASSLWGGDSNQPRHF.

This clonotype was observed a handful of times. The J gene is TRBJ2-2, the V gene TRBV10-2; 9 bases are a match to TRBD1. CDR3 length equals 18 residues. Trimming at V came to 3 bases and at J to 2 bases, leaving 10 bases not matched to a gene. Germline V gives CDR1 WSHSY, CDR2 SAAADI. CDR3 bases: TGCGCCAGCAGTGAAGGAATAGGGGACAGGGAAAACACCGGGGAGCTGTTTTTT. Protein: CASSEGIGDRENTGELFF.

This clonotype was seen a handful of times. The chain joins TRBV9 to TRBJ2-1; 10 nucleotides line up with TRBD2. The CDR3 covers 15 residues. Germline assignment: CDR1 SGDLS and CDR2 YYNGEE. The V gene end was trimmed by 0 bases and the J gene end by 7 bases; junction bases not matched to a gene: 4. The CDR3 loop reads CASSVGVSGGNEQFF. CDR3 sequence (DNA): TGTGCCAGCAGCGTAGGGGTTAGCGGGGGGAATGAGCAGTTCTTC.

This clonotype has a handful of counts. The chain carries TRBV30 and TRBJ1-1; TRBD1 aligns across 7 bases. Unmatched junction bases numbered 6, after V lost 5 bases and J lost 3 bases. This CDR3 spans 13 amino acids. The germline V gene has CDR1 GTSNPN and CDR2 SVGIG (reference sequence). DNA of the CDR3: TGTGCCTGGTCCGGAGGGGGCTACACTGAAGCTTTCTTT. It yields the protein CAWSGGGYTEAFF.

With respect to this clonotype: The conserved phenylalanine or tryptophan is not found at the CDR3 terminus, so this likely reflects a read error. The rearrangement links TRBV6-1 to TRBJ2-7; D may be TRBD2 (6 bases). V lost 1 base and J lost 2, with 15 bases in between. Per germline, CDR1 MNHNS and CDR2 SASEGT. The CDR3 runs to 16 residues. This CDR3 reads CASSEEVLAEAYEQYL. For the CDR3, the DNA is TGTGCCAGCAGTGAAGAGGTGTTAGCGGAAGCCTACGAGCAGTACCTC.

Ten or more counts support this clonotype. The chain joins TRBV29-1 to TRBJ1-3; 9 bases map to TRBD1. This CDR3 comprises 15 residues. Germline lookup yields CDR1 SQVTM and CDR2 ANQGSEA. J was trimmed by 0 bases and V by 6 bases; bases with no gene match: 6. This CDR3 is CSVRDRVASGNTIYF. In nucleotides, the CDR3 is TGCAGCGTGAGGGACAGGGTAGCCTCTGGAAACACCATATATTTT.

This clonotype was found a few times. For the CDR3, the DNA is TGTGCCACAAGGTGGTTCAACACTGAAGCTTTCTTT. This sequence encodes CATRWFNTEAFF. The chain employs TRBV19 and TRBJ1-1, with D unresolved. CDR1 LNHDA and CDR2 SQIVND come from the germline V gene (reference sequence). The CDR3 runs to 12 residues. V was cut by 10 bases and J by 2 bases, with 11 bases left in between.

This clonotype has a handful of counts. CDR3 DNA: TGTGCCAGCAGTAACAGGGTTGGAGAGACCCAGTACTTC. Its protein is CASSNRVGETQYF. This chain uses TRBV6-6 with TRBJ2-5; TRBD1 is a possible D gene (6 bases). The germline V gene encodes CDR1 MNHNY and CDR2 SVGAGI (reference sequence). CDR3 length: 13 amino acids. Trimming cost V 5 bases and J 4 bases, with 11 bases left between them.

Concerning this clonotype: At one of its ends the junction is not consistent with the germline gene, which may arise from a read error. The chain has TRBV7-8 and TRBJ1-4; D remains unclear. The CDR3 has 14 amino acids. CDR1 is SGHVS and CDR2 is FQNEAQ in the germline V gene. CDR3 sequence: CASSLTEINEQLFF. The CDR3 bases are TGTGCCAGCAGCCTCACAGAGATTAATGAACAACTGTTTTTT.

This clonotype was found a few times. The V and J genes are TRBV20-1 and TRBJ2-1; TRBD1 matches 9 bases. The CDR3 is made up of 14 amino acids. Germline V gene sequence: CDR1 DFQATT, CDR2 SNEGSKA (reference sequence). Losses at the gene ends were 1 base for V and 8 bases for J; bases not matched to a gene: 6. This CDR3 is CSARAVGQGHEQFF. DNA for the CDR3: TGCAGTGCTAGAGCGGTTGGACAGGGGCATGAGCAGTTCTTC.

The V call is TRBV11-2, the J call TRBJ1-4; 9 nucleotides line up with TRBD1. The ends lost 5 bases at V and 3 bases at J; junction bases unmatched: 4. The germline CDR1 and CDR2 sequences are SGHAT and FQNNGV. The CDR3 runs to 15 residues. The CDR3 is CASSKQGAANEKLFF. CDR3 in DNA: TGTGCCAGCAGCAAACAGGGGGCGGCTAATGAAAAACTGTTTTTT.

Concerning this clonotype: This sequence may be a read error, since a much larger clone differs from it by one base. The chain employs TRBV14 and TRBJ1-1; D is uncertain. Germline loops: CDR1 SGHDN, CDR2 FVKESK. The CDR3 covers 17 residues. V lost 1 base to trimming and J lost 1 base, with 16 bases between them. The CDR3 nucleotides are TGTGCCAGCAGCCAAGTTCTTAGAACGGCCCAGAACACTGAAGCTTTCTTT. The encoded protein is CASSQVLRTAQNTEAFF.

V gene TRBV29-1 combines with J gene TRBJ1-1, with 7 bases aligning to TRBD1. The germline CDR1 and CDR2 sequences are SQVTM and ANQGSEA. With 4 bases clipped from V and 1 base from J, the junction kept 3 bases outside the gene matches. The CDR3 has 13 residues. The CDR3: CSVGQGGNTEAFF. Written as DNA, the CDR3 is TGCAGCGTTGGGCAGGGGGGGAACACTGAAGCTTTCTTT.

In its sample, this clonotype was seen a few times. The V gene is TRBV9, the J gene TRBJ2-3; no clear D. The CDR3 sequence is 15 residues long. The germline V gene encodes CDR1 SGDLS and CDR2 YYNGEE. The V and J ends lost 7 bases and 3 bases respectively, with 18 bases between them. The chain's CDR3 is CASGALDTPTDTQYF. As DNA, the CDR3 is TGTGCCAGCGGCGCCTTAGACACCCCGACAGATACGCAGTATTTT.

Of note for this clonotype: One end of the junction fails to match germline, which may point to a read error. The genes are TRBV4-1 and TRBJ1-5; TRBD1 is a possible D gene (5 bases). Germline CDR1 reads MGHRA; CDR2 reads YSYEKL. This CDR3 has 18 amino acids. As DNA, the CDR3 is TGCGCCAGCAGCCAAATTTCCCTAACGGGGACCGCGAATCAGCCCCGGCATTTT. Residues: CASSQISLTGTANQPRHF.

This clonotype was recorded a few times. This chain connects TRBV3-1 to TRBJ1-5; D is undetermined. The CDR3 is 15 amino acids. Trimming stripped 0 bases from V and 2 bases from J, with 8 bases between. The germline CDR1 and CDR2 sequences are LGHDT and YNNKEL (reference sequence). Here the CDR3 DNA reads TGTGCCAGCAGCCAAGATGTTTCAGGCAATCAGCCCCAGCATTTT. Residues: CASSQDVSGNQPQHF.

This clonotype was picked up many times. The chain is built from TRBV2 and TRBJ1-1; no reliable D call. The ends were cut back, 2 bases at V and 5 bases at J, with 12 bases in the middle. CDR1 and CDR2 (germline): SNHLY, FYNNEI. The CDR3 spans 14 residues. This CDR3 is CASSETDGATEAFF. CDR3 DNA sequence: TGTGCCAGCAGTGAAACAGACGGAGCGACTGAAGCTTTCTTT.

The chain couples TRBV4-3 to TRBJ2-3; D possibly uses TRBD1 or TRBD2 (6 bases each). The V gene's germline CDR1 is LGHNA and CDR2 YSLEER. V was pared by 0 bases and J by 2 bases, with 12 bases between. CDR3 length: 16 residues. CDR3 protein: CASSQDRRGITDTQYF. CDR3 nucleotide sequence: TGCGCCAGCAGCCAAGATCGGAGGGGGATCACAGATACGCAGTATTTT.

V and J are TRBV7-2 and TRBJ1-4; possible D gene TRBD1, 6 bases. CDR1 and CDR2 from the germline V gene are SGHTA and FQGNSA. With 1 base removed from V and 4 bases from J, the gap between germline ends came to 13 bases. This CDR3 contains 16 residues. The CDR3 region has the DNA TGTGCCAGCAGCTTAGATGGACAGACTAATAATGAAAAACTGTTTTTT. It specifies CASSLDGQTNNEKLFF.

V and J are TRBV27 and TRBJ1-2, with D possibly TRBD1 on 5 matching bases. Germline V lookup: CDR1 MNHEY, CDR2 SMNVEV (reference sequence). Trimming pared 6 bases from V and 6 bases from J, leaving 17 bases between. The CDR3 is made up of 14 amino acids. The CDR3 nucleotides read TGTGCCAGCAGACTCTTGGCTGGGGGTCATGGCTACACCTTC. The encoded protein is CASRLLAGGHGYTF.

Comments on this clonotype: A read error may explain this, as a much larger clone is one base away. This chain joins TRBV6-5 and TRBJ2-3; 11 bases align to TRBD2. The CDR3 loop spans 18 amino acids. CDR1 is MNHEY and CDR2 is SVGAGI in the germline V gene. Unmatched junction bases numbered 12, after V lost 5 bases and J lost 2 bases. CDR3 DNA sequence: TGTGCCAGCAGTCCCCCGGTGGGTAGCGGGGGGGCCACAGATACGCAGTATTTT. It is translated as CASSPPVGSGGATDTQYF.

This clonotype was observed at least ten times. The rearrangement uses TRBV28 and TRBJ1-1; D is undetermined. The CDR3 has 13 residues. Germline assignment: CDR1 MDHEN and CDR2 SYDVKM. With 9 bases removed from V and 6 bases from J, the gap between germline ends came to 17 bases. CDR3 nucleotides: TGTGCCAGTCGACGAATTCAGTGGTCTGAAGCTTTCTTT. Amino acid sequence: CASRRIQWSEAFF.

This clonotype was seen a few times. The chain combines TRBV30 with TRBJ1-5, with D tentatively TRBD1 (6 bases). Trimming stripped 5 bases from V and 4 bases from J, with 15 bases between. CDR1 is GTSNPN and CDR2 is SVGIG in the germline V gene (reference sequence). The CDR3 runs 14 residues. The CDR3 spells CAWATGTGNQPQHF. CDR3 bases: TGTGCCTGGGCCACAGGGACGGGGAATCAGCCCCAGCATTTT.

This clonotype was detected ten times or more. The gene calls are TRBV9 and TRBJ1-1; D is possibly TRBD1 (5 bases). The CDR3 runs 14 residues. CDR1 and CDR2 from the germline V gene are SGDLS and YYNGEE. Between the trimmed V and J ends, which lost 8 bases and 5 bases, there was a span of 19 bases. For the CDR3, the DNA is TGTGCCAGTCGGAGAAGGGGCGGAGCGACTGAAGCTTTCTTT. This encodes CASRRRGGATEAFF.

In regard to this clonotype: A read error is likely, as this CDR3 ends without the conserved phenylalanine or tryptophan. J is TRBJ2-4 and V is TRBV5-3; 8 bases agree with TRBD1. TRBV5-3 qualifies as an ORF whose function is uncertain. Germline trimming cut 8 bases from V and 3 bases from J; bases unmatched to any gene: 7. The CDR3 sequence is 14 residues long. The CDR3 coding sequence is TGTGCCAGCAGCCCGACAGGGGACAAAAACATTCAGTACATC. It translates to CASSPTGDKNIQYI.

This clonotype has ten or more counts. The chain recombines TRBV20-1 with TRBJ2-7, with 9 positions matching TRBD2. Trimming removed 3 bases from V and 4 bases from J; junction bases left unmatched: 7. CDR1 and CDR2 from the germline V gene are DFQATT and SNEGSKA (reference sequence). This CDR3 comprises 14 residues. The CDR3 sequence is CSARARLAAYEQYF. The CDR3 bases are TGCAGTGCTAGGGCCCGACTAGCGGCGTACGAGCAGTACTTC.